This T cell receptor beta chain is drawn from a study of T cell repertoires in cytomegalovirus infection. TCRdb fed the reads into MiXCR, producing one record per CDR3 protein. The data hold roughly 280,000 distinct CDR3 sequences, with around 20% observed a single time. Notes on this clonotype: The antigen remains undetermined.

V dropped 5 bases and J dropped 4 bases, with 21 bases sitting between them. The germline V gene has CDR1 SGHTA and CDR2 FQGTGA. The CDR3 length is 16 residues. The chain has TRBV7-3 and TRBJ2-7, with D unclear. The sequencing used cultured PBMCs, collected from culture after CMV antigen stimulation. The origin of this receptor is a human donor in good health (CMV status not recorded). Some clones in this sample may be carry-over from other donors' samples. The CDR3 region has the DNA TGTGCCAGCAGCCCCACCGATGGCGGAGACTTATACGAGCAGTACTTC. Its protein product is CASSPTDGGDLYEQYF.